Sequencing of this T cell receptor beta chain was carried out in a study of T-cell reconstitution after alpha-beta-depleted transplantation in children. The CDR3 length is 17 residues. Germline V lookup: CDR1 LGHNA, CDR2 YSLEER. V dropped 4 bases and J dropped 3; count of bases not matched to a gene: 10. The table lists this clonotype with a few counts. TCRbeta library preparation incorporated unique molecular identifiers. From the PCR reads, TCRdb called clonotypes with MiXCR, one entry per CDR3 protein. The sample contains approximately 520,000 distinct CDR3 sequences, more than 9.5% of which appear only once.

This sequence joins TRBV4-3 and TRBJ2-7, with TRBD2 identical over 12 bases. This TCR came from a female patient aged 2-9 years who had a stem cell transplant for aplastic anemia, so the T cells may come from the graft donor. This specimen consisted of PBMCs, mostly from graft donor cells, obtained 180 days after TCRalphabeta/CD19-depleted stem cell transplant. The CDR3 DNA follows: TGCGCCAGCAGCCTGTACTGGACTAGCGGGACCTTCTACGAGCAGTACTTC. Its protein is CASSLYWTSGTFYEQYF.